The present T cell receptor beta chain was sequenced within a study of follicular helper T cells after annual influenza vaccination. Time point reported: 2015-2016 season, 7 days after influenza vaccination. In the case of this clone: Antigen unknown.

Study-level results: ICOS+CD38+ cTfh clonality tracked population frequency, and its change tracked circulating plasmablast change.

The table came from immunoSEQ multiplex PCR; TCRdb's copy has only in-frame clones and leaves some out. The sample holds roughly 5,700 clones, roughly 80% seen once. This TCR derives from an adult who received the influenza vaccine. Here the sequenced sample was CXCR5+ CD38- circulating T follicular helper cells from blood, taken 7 days after influenza vaccination. The subset: circulating Tfh, non-naive CD4+CXCR5+PD-1+ (ICOS+CD38+ or ICOS-CD38-).

The CDR3 here is CASSQVLAGGVDTQYF. The CDR3 coding sequence is TGCGCCAGCAGCCAAGTTCTAGCGGGAGGAGTGGATACGCAGTATTTT. The chain links TRBV4-3 to TRBJ2-3; 11 positions agree with TRBD2. Germline CDR1 and CDR2: LGHNA and YSLEER. V trimming: 1 base; J trimming: 6 bases; junction bases outside the gene matches: 6. The CDR3 spans 16 residues.